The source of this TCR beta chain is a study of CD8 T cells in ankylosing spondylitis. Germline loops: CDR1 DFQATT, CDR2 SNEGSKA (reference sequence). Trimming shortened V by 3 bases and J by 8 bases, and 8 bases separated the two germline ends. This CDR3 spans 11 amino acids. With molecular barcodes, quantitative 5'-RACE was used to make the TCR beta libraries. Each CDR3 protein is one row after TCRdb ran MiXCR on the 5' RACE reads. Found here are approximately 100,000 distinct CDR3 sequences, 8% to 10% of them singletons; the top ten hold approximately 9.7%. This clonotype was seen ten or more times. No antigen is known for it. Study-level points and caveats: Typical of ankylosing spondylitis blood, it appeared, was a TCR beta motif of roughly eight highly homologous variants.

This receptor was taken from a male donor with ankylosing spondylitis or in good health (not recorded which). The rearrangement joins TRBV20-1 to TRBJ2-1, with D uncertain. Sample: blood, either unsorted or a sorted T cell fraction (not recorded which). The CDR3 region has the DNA TGCAGTGCTAGCTCCATCTATGAGCAGTTCTTC. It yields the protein CSASSIYEQFF.